This is a list of T cell receptor beta chains from one sample in a study of T cell responses to AZD1222 COVID-19 vaccine. Data came from immunoSEQ multiplex PCR; TCRdb stores just in-frame clones and leaves some out. The data hold approximately 110,000 clones, with approximately 89% observed a single time. The source material was peripheral blood, sampled on day 0 of AZD1222 vaccination. The receptors shown here come from an adult in good health. The CDR3 runs from the conserved cysteine through the conserved F or W. The order of the fields is clone size, V gene, D gene, J gene, CDR3 protein, CDR3 DNA. A D gene is named only where the DNA matches it firmly. A clone size is listed for some rows: how often the clone was seen (once, few, many), or a class if it is expanded.

clone_size: -
v_call: TRBV28
d_call: -
j_call: TRBJ1-2
cdr3_aa: CASSGSGWGGYTF
cdr3_nt: TGTGCCAGCAGTGGATCGGGGTGGGGTGGCTACACCTTC

clone_size: -
v_call: TRBV3-1/TRBV3-2
d_call: -
j_call: TRBJ1-2
cdr3_aa: CASSQGHRVGYGYTF
cdr3_nt: TGTGCCAGCAGCCAAGGGCATCGGGTGGGCTATGGCTACACCTTC

clone_size: once
v_call: TRBV15
d_call: TRBD1
j_call: TRBJ1-2
cdr3_aa: CATSRIPRDRVYGYTF
cdr3_nt: TGTGCCACCAGCAGAATCCCCCGGGACAGGGTCTATGGCTACACCTTC

clone_size: -
v_call: TRBV7-9
d_call: TRBD2
j_call: TRBJ2-7
cdr3_aa: CASSRGTSGYEQYF
cdr3_nt: TGTGCCAGCAGCCGAGGGACTAGCGGTTACGAGCAGTACTTC

clone_size: -
v_call: TRBV6-1
d_call: -
j_call: TRBJ2-2
cdr3_aa: CASSELRGRTGELFF
cdr3_nt: TGTGCCAGCAGTGAACTAAGGGGACGGACCGGGGAGCTGTTTTTT

clone_size: -
v_call: TRBV6-5
d_call: TRBD2
j_call: TRBJ2-1
cdr3_aa: CASSYSGGGPHNEQFF
cdr3_nt: TGTGCCAGCAGTTACTCAGGCGGGGGGCCCCACAATGAGCAGTTCTTC

clone_size: -
v_call: TRBV9
d_call: -
j_call: TRBJ1-3
cdr3_aa: CASSPHFNSGNTIYF
cdr3_nt: TGTGCCAGCAGCCCACACTTCAACTCTGGAAACACCATATATTTT

clone_size: -
v_call: TRBV29-1
d_call: TRBD1
j_call: TRBJ2-7
cdr3_aa: CSVSAGQGYDEQYF
cdr3_nt: TGCAGCGTGTCCGCGGGACAGGGGTATGACGAGCAGTACTTC

clone_size: -
v_call: TRBV7-2
d_call: -
j_call: TRBJ2-1
cdr3_aa: CASSYYNEQFF
cdr3_nt: TGTGCCAGCAGCTACTACAATGAGCAGTTCTTC

clone_size: once
v_call: TRBV12-3/TRBV12-4
d_call: -
j_call: TRBJ2-2
cdr3_aa: CASSYRRAGELFF
cdr3_nt: TGTGCCAGCAGTTATCGTAGGGCCGGGGAGCTGTTTTTT

clone_size: -
v_call: TRBV7-9
d_call: -
j_call: TRBJ2-5
cdr3_aa: CASSSPGGVQETQYF
cdr3_nt: TGTGCCAGCAGTTCCCCCGGCGGGGTTCAAGAGACCCAGTACTTC

clone_size: -
v_call: TRBV6-1
d_call: -
j_call: TRBJ2-1
cdr3_aa: CASSEASIGASREFF
cdr3_nt: TGTGCCAGCAGTGAAGCGTCTATAGGGGCCTCTCGGGAGTTCTTC

clone_size: -
v_call: TRBV29-1
d_call: -
j_call: TRBJ1-2
cdr3_aa: CSVVIAANYGYTF
cdr3_nt: TGCAGCGTTGTTATAGCGGCTAACTATGGCTACACCTTC

clone_size: -
v_call: TRBV5-1
d_call: TRBD2
j_call: TRBJ2-3
cdr3_aa: CASSPGTSGTDTQYF
cdr3_nt: TGCGCCAGCAGCCCCGGGACTAGCGGGACAGATACGCAGTATTTT

clone_size: -
v_call: TRBV28
d_call: -
j_call: TRBJ2-1
cdr3_aa: CACRVGYNEQFF
cdr3_nt: TGTGCCTGCCGCGTTGGTTACAATGAGCAGTTCTTC

clone_size: -
v_call: TRBV5-1
d_call: TRBD2
j_call: TRBJ2-1
cdr3_aa: CASKGGLAGDEQFF
cdr3_nt: TGCGCCAGCAAGGGTGGACTAGCGGGGGATGAGCAGTTCTTC

clone_size: -
v_call: TRBV11-2
d_call: -
j_call: TRBJ1-1
cdr3_aa: CASSLGENGNTEAFF
cdr3_nt: TGTGCCAGCAGCTTAGGAGAAAACGGGAACACTGAAGCTTTCTTT

clone_size: -
v_call: TRBV2
d_call: -
j_call: TRBJ2-5
cdr3_aa: CASSEQGGGLKTQYF
cdr3_nt: TGTGCCAGCAGTGAGCAAGGGGGGGGCCTGAAGACCCAGTACTTC

clone_size: -
v_call: TRBV7-9
d_call: TRBD1
j_call: TRBJ1-2
cdr3_aa: CASSSRGGGGYTF
cdr3_nt: TGTGCCAGCAGCTCCAGGGGGGGCGGCGGCTACACCTTC

clone_size: -
v_call: TRBV5-4
d_call: -
j_call: TRBJ1-4
cdr3_aa: CASSLDPGPRELFF
cdr3_nt: TGTGCCAGCAGCTTGGACCCGGGACCCCGAGAACTGTTTTTT

clone_size: few
v_call: TRBV5-1
d_call: -
j_call: TRBJ1-5
cdr3_aa: CASSLYGSPGQPQHF
cdr3_nt: TGCGCCAGCAGCTTATATGGGAGTCCGGGACAACCCCAGCATTTT

clone_size: -
v_call: TRBV10-1
d_call: TRBD1
j_call: TRBJ1-1
cdr3_aa: CASSRTGMNTEAFF
cdr3_nt: TGCGCCAGCAGCAGGACAGGGATGAACACTGAAGCTTTCTTT

clone_size: -
v_call: TRBV6-6
d_call: -
j_call: TRBJ1-1
cdr3_aa: CASSPPGVGGNTEAFF
cdr3_nt: TGTGCCAGCAGTCCCCCAGGGGTAGGGGGGAACACTGAAGCTTTCTTT

clone_size: -
v_call: TRBV2
d_call: -
j_call: TRBJ2-1
cdr3_aa: CASTVAHEQFF
cdr3_nt: TGTGCCAGCACCGTAGCCCATGAGCAGTTCTTC

clone_size: -
v_call: TRBV12-3/TRBV12-4
d_call: -
j_call: TRBJ1-1
cdr3_aa: CASTSNTEAFF
cdr3_nt: TGTGCCAGCACCTCGAACACTGAAGCTTTCTTT

clone_size: -
v_call: TRBV6-5
d_call: TRBD1
j_call: TRBJ2-7
cdr3_aa: CASEYETGISYEQYF
cdr3_nt: TGTGCCAGCGAGTACGAGACAGGGATCTCCTACGAGCAGTACTTC

clone_size: -
v_call: TRBV5-4
d_call: -
j_call: TRBJ2-7
cdr3_aa: CASSFTGATYEQYF
cdr3_nt: TGTGCCAGCAGCTTTACGGGGGCAACCTACGAGCAGTACTTC

clone_size: large
v_call: TRBV12-3/TRBV12-4
d_call: TRBD1
j_call: TRBJ2-1
cdr3_aa: CASRPGDREQFF
cdr3_nt: TGTGCCAGCAGACCAGGGGACAGGGAGCAGTTCTTC

clone_size: -
v_call: TRBV28
d_call: TRBD2
j_call: TRBJ2-3
cdr3_aa: CASSFLAGVGNTQYF
cdr3_nt: TGTGCCAGCAGTTTTCTAGCGGGGGTAGGGAATACGCAGTATTTT

clone_size: -
v_call: TRBV19
d_call: -
j_call: TRBJ2-3
cdr3_aa: CASTSTGTSTDTQYF
cdr3_nt: TGTGCCAGTACCTCGACAGGGACTAGCACAGATACGCAGTATTTT

clone_size: -
v_call: TRBV4-1
d_call: -
j_call: TRBJ1-1
cdr3_aa: CASSQERALNTEAFF
cdr3_nt: TGCGCCAGCAGCCAAGAGCGGGCCCTTAACACTGAAGCTTTCTTT

clone_size: -
v_call: TRBV7-2
d_call: TRBD2
j_call: TRBJ2-5
cdr3_aa: CASSLLAGGEETQYF
cdr3_nt: TGTGCCAGCAGCTTACTGGCGGGGGGTGAAGAGACCCAGTACTTC

clone_size: -
v_call: TRBV5-8
d_call: -
j_call: TRBJ2-3
cdr3_aa: CASSPLGTSTDTQYF
cdr3_nt: TGTGCCAGCAGCCCTCTCGGCACTAGCACAGATACGCAGTATTTT

clone_size: -
v_call: TRBV3-1/TRBV3-2
d_call: -
j_call: TRBJ2-5
cdr3_aa: CASSQGRGRETQYF
cdr3_nt: TGTGCCAGCAGCCAAGGTAGAGGGAGGGAGACCCAGTACTTC

clone_size: once
v_call: TRBV18
d_call: -
j_call: TRBJ1-1
cdr3_aa: CASSSRSGQNPEAFF
cdr3_nt: TGTGCCAGCTCATCACGGAGCGGCCAGAACCCTGAAGCTTTCTTT

clone_size: -
v_call: TRBV2
d_call: -
j_call: TRBJ1-2
cdr3_aa: CASSDLVSGYTF
cdr3_nt: TGTGCCAGCAGTGATTTGGTATCCGGCTACACCTTC

clone_size: -
v_call: TRBV14
d_call: -
j_call: TRBJ1-1
cdr3_aa: CASRVTAEGTEAFF
cdr3_nt: TGTGCCAGCAGGGTAACAGCCGAAGGCACTGAAGCTTTCTTT

clone_size: -
v_call: TRBV5-6
d_call: TRBD1
j_call: TRBJ2-5
cdr3_aa: CASSLKPGQGWETQYF
cdr3_nt: TGTGCCAGCAGCCTCAAGCCCGGACAGGGTTGGGAGACCCAGTACTTC

clone_size: -
v_call: TRBV7-9
d_call: -
j_call: TRBJ2-7
cdr3_aa: CASSLDPGFAYEQYF
cdr3_nt: TGTGCCAGCAGCTTAGACCCGGGTTTCGCCTACGAGCAGTACTTC

clone_size: -
v_call: TRBV7-2
d_call: -
j_call: TRBJ2-5
cdr3_aa: CASSLEGSGQETQYF
cdr3_nt: TGTGCCAGCAGCTTAGAGGGTAGCGGCCAAGAGACCCAGTACTTC

clone_size: -
v_call: TRBV6-5
d_call: -
j_call: TRBJ1-3
cdr3_aa: CASSSDGYSGNTIYF
cdr3_nt: TGTGCCAGCAGCTCGGACGGTTACTCTGGAAACACCATATATTTT

clone_size: -
v_call: TRBV18
d_call: -
j_call: TRBJ1-2
cdr3_aa: CASSTGPEGYTF
cdr3_nt: TGTGCCAGCTCAACTGGCCCGGAAGGCTACACCTTC

clone_size: once
v_call: TRBV7-2
d_call: TRBD1
j_call: TRBJ1-2
cdr3_aa: CASSDRGPQLANYGYTF
cdr3_nt: TGTGCCAGCAGCGACAGGGGGCCGCAACTTGCTAACTATGGCTACACCTTC

clone_size: -
v_call: TRBV6-5
d_call: TRBD2
j_call: TRBJ2-3
cdr3_aa: CASSSTSGGTDTQYF
cdr3_nt: TGTGCCAGCAGTTCGACTAGCGGGGGGACAGATACGCAGTATTTT

clone_size: -
v_call: TRBV5-1
d_call: -
j_call: TRBJ1-2
cdr3_aa: CASSDRTNYGYTF
cdr3_nt: TGCGCCAGCAGCGACAGAACTAACTATGGCTACACCTTC

clone_size: -
v_call: TRBV28
d_call: TRBD2
j_call: TRBJ2-2
cdr3_aa: CASSPLGTSGVTGELFF
cdr3_nt: TGTGCCAGCAGTCCCCTGGGGACTAGCGGGGTCACCGGGGAGCTGTTTTTT

clone_size: -
v_call: TRBV6-1
d_call: -
j_call: TRBJ1-5
cdr3_aa: CASSEAWDTANQPQHF
cdr3_nt: TGTGCCAGCAGCGAAGCGTGGGACACCGCCAATCAGCCCCAGCATTTT

clone_size: few
v_call: TRBV24-1
d_call: TRBD1
j_call: TRBJ1-5
cdr3_aa: CATSDPGTGGSNQPQHF
cdr3_nt: TGTGCCACCAGTGACCCCGGCACAGGGGGAAGCAATCAGCCCCAGCATTTT

clone_size: -
v_call: TRBV5-1
d_call: TRBD1
j_call: TRBJ2-2
cdr3_aa: CASSSDRGTGELFF
cdr3_nt: TGCGCCAGCAGCTCGGACAGGGGAACCGGGGAGCTGTTTTTT

clone_size: -
v_call: TRBV19
d_call: -
j_call: TRBJ2-2
cdr3_aa: CASNGAQNTGELFF
cdr3_nt: TGTGCCAGTAATGGAGCCCAGAACACCGGGGAGCTGTTTTTT

clone_size: -
v_call: TRBV6-5
d_call: -
j_call: TRBJ2-7
cdr3_aa: CASSYSSYGGYEQYF
cdr3_nt: TGTGCCAGCAGTTACTCGAGCTACGGGGGCTACGAGCAGTACTTC

clone_size: once
v_call: TRBV2
d_call: -
j_call: TRBJ1-3
cdr3_aa: CASLGGNSGNTIYF
cdr3_nt: TGTGCCAGCCTGGGTGGCAACTCTGGAAACACCATATATTTT

clone_size: -
v_call: TRBV7-9
d_call: TRBD2
j_call: TRBJ2-5
cdr3_aa: CASSGASGGPGTQYF
cdr3_nt: TGTGCCAGCAGCGGGGCTAGCGGGGGGCCGGGGACCCAGTACTTC

clone_size: once
v_call: TRBV9
d_call: TRBD1
j_call: TRBJ1-2
cdr3_aa: CASSPGQERGYTF
cdr3_nt: TGTGCCAGCAGCCCAGGACAGGAGCGTGGCTACACCTTC

clone_size: few
v_call: TRBV4-1
d_call: -
j_call: TRBJ1-1
cdr3_aa: CASSQDVAVLNTEAFF
cdr3_nt: TGCGCCAGCAGCCAAGATGTAGCGGTACTGAACACTGAAGCTTTCTTT

clone_size: -
v_call: TRBV10-3
d_call: -
j_call: TRBJ1-1
cdr3_aa: CAISERQGIDTEAFF
cdr3_nt: TGTGCCATCAGTGAGCGGCAGGGCATTGACACTGAAGCTTTCTTT